Below, 25 T cell receptor beta chains from the same sample are listed, as sequenced in a study of shared clonotypes between healthy human individuals. Libraries were prepared by immunoSEQ multiplex PCR; TCRdb keeps only in-frame clonotypes and omits some of them. The data contain some 2,100,000 clones, about 92% of them singletons. Naive CD8 cells, CD45RO-negative and positively selected for CCR7, excluded terminally differentiated effector memory CD45RA+ cells. The sequenced sample was naive CD8+ T cells from PBMCs. All receptors come from a young man in good health. Some clones in this sample may be carry-over from other donors' samples.

The chain combines TRBV27 with TRBJ2-5; D is perhaps TRBD1 (6 bases). The CDR3 has 15 residues. Trimming pared 0 bases from V and 5 bases from J, leaving 13 bases between. Germline V gives CDR1 MNHEY, CDR2 SMNVEV (reference sequence). CDR3 loop: CASSLSGAFRETQYF. The CDR3 DNA sequence: TGTGCCAGCAGTTTATCGGGGGCTTTTCGGGAGACCCAGTACTTC.

The chain carries TRBV29-1 and TRBJ2-7; D is unclear. The CDR3 loop spans 11 amino acids. Trimming removed 6 bases from V and 3 bases from J, with 9 bases in between. Germline-derived CDR1 and CDR2 are SQVTM and ANQGSEA. The CDR3 nucleotides are TGCAGCGTCCACGTGCTCTACGAGCAGTACTTC. Amino acid sequence: CSVHVLYEQYF.

This chain links TRBV7-6 with TRBJ2-7; maybe TRBD1 (6 bases). The CDR3 is 14 residues long. CDR1 is SGHVS and CDR2 is FNYEAQ in the germline V gene. Trimming took 5 bases from V and 2 from J, leaving 13 bases between them. CDR3 DNA sequence: TGTGCCAGCAGCCCCGGGACACCGACCTACGAGCAGTACTTC. This sequence encodes CASSPGTPTYEQYF.

The chain links TRBV5-3 to TRBJ2-1, with 11 nucleotides matching TRBD2. TRBV5-3 is noted as an ORF with a role that remains uncertain. The junction had 11 bases not matched to a gene; V was cut back by 4 bases and J by 8 bases. The CDR3 spans 16 residues. CDR3 DNA: TGTGCCAGAAGCGGTACCCTAGCGGGAGGTGTCTATGAGCAGTTCTTC. It is translated as CARSGTLAGGVYEQFF.

The chain links TRBV5-1 to TRBJ2-1, with 7 bases identical to TRBD2. This CDR3 is built from 15 residues. CDR1 is SGHRS and CDR2 is YFSETQ in the germline V gene. Trimming cost V 0 bases and J 7 bases; bases outside gene matches: 7. CDR3 bases: TGCGCCAGCAGCTTGGGATGGGGGAGGGAAAATGAGCAGTTCTTC. It specifies CASSLGWGRENEQFF.

About this clone itself: The same CDR3 is also encoded by other DNA sequences in this sample. The rearrangement uses TRBV6-1 and TRBJ2-7; D call uncertain. Germline-derived CDR1 and CDR2 are MNHNS and SASEGT. The CDR3 is 13 residues long. V lost 1 base to trimming and J lost 1 base, with 5 bases between them. CDR3 amino acids: CASSEGDSYEQYF. The DNA for the CDR3 is TGTGCCAGCAGTGAAGGGGATTCCTACGAGCAGTACTTC.

The CDR3 protein is CASSFVGEEAFF. The CDR3 DNA reads TGTGCCAGCAGTTTCGTCGGGGAGGAAGCTTTCTTT. The rearrangement links TRBV27 to TRBJ1-1, with D unclear. Germline values: CDR1 MNHEY, CDR2 SMNVEV (reference sequence). This CDR3 region has 12 residues. V was shortened by 3 bases and J by 8 bases, with 10 bases between the two germline ends.

The rearrangement links TRBV28 to TRBJ2-1; 7 nucleotides agree with TRBD1. This CDR3 has 18 residues. Germline CDR1 MDHEN, CDR2 SYDVKM. Trimming removed 4 bases from V and 6 bases from J; junction bases left unmatched: 18. The DNA for the CDR3 is TGTGCCAGCAGTTCTATTACTCCCGGGACAGAGGGCCTCAATGAGCAGTTCTTC. Protein: CASSSITPGTEGLNEQFF.

This rearrangement joins TRBV30 to TRBJ1-5; the D is unclear. Trimming removed 4 bases from V and 9 bases from J, with 7 bases in between. Germline-derived CDR1 and CDR2 are GTSNPN and SVGIG (reference sequence). The CDR3 spans 10 residues. DNA of the CDR3: TGTGCCTGGAATCTTCGGCCCCAGCATTTT. It yields the protein CAWNLRPQHF.

The gene calls are TRBV7-9 and TRBJ2-7, with 7 bases lining up with TRBD2. From germline, CDR1 is SEHNR and CDR2 FQNEAQ (reference sequence). This CDR3 region has 13 residues. V trimming: 5 bases; J trimming: 9 bases; junction bases outside the gene matches: 10. The DNA of the CDR3 is TGTGCCAGCAGCCCCCAGGTGGGAGGGGTGCAGTACTTC. It yields the protein CASSPQVGGVQYF. Based on the CDR3 plus reference TRBV7-9 and TRBJ2-7, the full variable domain is DTGVSQNPRHKITKRGQNVTFRCDPISEHNRLYWYRQTLGQGPEFLTYFQNEAQLEKSRLLSDRFSAERPKGSFSTLEIQRTEQGDSAMYLCASSPQVGGVQYFGPGTRLTVT.

The genes are TRBV27 and TRBJ2-7, with D perhaps TRBD1 or TRBD2 (5 bases each). Germline V gene lookup returns CDR1 MNHEY and CDR2 SMNVEV (reference sequence). V dropped 2 bases and J dropped 3 bases, with 14 bases sitting between them. This CDR3 region has 15 residues. The CDR3 DNA follows: TGTGCCAGCAGTTTAAGGATTGGGGGTCTCTACGAGCAGTACTTC. Amino acid sequence: CASSLRIGGLYEQYF.

This rearrangement joins TRBV25-1 to TRBJ2-7, with unresolved D. Trimming cost V 3 bases and J 5 bases, with 11 bases left between them. This CDR3 spans 13 amino acids. CDR1 is MGHDK and CDR2 is SYGVNS in the germline V gene. The CDR3 nucleotides are TGTGCCAGCAGTGACGGTCCGGGTAACGAGCAGTACTTC. Encoded protein: CASSDGPGNEQYF.

CDR3 residues: CASSDPGQGTNNEQFF. For the CDR3, the DNA is TGTGCCAGCAGTGATCCGGGACAGGGAACAAACAATGAGCAGTTCTTC. The rearrangement links TRBV2 to TRBJ2-1; TRBD1 matches at 9 bases. Germline CDR1 SNHLY, CDR2 FYNNEI. The CDR3 loop spans 16 amino acids. With V trimmed by 3 bases and J by 5 bases, 8 bases remained unmatched. Together with reference TRBV2 and TRBJ2-1, the CDR3 gives the full variable domain: EPEVTQTPSHQVTQMGQEVILRCVPISNHLYFYWYRQILGQKVEFLVSFYNNEISEKSEIFDDQFSVERPDGSNFTLKIRSTKLEDSAMYFCASSDPGQGTNNEQFFGPGTRLTVL.

V is TRBV19 and J is TRBJ1-4; D remains ambiguous. Trimming took off 3 bases at V and 5 bases at J, with 16 bases between the two ends. The CDR3 loop spans 16 amino acids. CDR1 and CDR2 from the germline V gene are LNHDA and SQIVND (reference sequence). CDR3 loop: CASSIFYVGRNEKLFF. CDR3 sequence (DNA): TGTGCCAGTAGTATTTTTTACGTGGGTCGCAATGAAAAACTGTTTTTT.

V is TRBV19 and J is TRBJ1-1; no reliable D call. Looked up from germline, CDR1 is LNHDA and CDR2 is SQIVND (reference sequence). V was pared by 3 bases and J by 8 bases, with 7 bases between. This CDR3 is 11 amino acids long. The CDR3 DNA sequence: TGTGCCAGTAGTATCGCAGTGGAAGCTTTCTTT. Its protein is CASSIAVEAFF.

The rearrangement uses TRBV28 and TRBJ1-2, with D unresolved. Germline V CDR1 and CDR2: MDHEN, SYDVKM. The CDR3 spans 16 residues. V dropped 1 base and J dropped 8 bases, with 20 bases sitting between them. CDR3 residues: CASSLFLSPSMGGYTF. The CDR3 nucleotides are TGTGCCAGCAGTTTATTCTTGTCCCCATCTATGGGAGGCTACACCTTC.

The V call is TRBV11-2, the J call TRBJ2-2; no clear D gene. The CDR3 has 14 amino acids. Germline values: CDR1 SGHAT, CDR2 FQNNGV. V was shortened by 2 bases and J by 1 base, with 5 bases between the two germline ends. CDR3 loop: CASSLIRNTGELFF. CDR3 coding DNA: TGTGCCAGCAGCTTAATACGGAACACCGGGGAGCTGTTTTTT.

The rearrangement uses TRBV28 and TRBJ2-7; 10 bases map to TRBD2. The trim removed 1 base at V and 3 bases at J, leaving 12 bases unmatched. CDR1 and CDR2 (germline): MDHEN, SYDVKM. The CDR3 covers 18 residues. The DNA for the CDR3 is TGTGCCAGCAGTTTATTTTCCGGGGAACTAGCGGGGATCTACGAGCAGTACTTC. It specifies CASSLFSGELAGIYEQYF.

This rearrangement joins TRBV2 to TRBJ2-5; D is perhaps TRBD2 (6 bases). The germline V gene encodes CDR1 SNHLY and CDR2 FYNNEI. The ends were cut back, 9 bases at V and 3 bases at J, with 14 bases in the middle. This CDR3 is built from 13 residues. CDR3 nucleotides: TGTGCCAGTGAAAGCGGGTCTAAAGAGACCCAGTACTTC. Its protein is CASESGSKETQYF.

The CDR3 here is CASNRAGANVLTF. Written as DNA, the CDR3 is TGTGCCAGCAACAGAGCTGGGGCCAACGTCCTGACTTTC. The rearrangement links TRBV6-1 to TRBJ2-6, with D hard to call. Germline CDR1 MNHNS, CDR2 SASEGT. CDR3 size: 13 residues. Deletions cut 7 bases from V and 2 bases from J, with 6 bases between.

Remarks on this clone: At the DNA level, this CDR3 is encoded by other sequences in the same sample as well. The V call is TRBV4-1, the J call TRBJ1-1; tentatively, D is TRBD1 (6 bases). The CDR3 loop spans 14 amino acids. V lost 3 bases, J lost 1 base, and 9 bases lay in between. Per the germline V gene, CDR1 is MGHRA and CDR2 is YSYEKL. DNA for the CDR3: TGCGCCAGCAGCCAGCTAGGGGGGAACACTGAAGCTTTCTTT. It encodes CASSQLGGNTEAFF.

The chain recombines TRBV29-1 with TRBJ1-2; D may be TRBD1 (6 bases). Germline CDR1 is SQVTM and CDR2 is ANQGSEA. Trimming took 4 bases from V and 5 from J, leaving 17 bases between them. CDR3 size: 14 residues. As DNA, the CDR3 is TGCAGCGTTGTTCGTCAGGGGCCAGGGTATGGCTACACCTTC. This sequence encodes CSVVRQGPGYGYTF. The whole variable domain, remainder taken from reference TRBV29-1 and TRBJ1-2, is SAVISQKPSRDICQRGTSLTIQCQVDSQVTMMFWYRQQPGQSLTLIATANQGSEATYESGFVIDKFPISRPNLTFSTLTVSNMSPEDSSIYLCSVVRQGPGYGYTFGSGTRLTVV.

This clone was recorded only once. V is TRBV30 and J is TRBJ2-1, with D unclear. Germline CDR1 is GTSNPN and CDR2 is SVGIG (reference sequence). CDR3 length: 14 residues. V gave up 3 bases and J gave up 3 bases, with 12 bases separating them. CDR3 in amino acids: CAWSPLRIYNEQFF. The CDR3 nucleotides are TGTGCCTGGAGCCCCCTTAGGATCTACAATGAGCAGTTCTTC.

The chain joins TRBV6-6 to TRBJ1-1, with TRBD1 matching over 8 bases. Germline assignment: CDR1 MNHNY and CDR2 SVGAGI (reference sequence). CDR3 length equals 11 residues. V lost 6 bases to trimming and J lost 8 bases; unmatched junction nucleotides: 2. As DNA, the CDR3 is TGTGCCAGCAGAGCAGGGGGCGAAGCTTTCTTT. Translation: CASRAGGEAFF.

The chain is built from TRBV6-5 and TRBJ1-1; tentatively, D is TRBD1 (5 bases). The germline V and J ends were trimmed by 7 bases and 5 bases, with 14 bases remaining between them. Germline V CDR1 and CDR2: MNHEY, SVGAGI. This CDR3 comprises 13 residues. The CDR3 protein is CASTQGGGTEAFF. DNA of the CDR3: TGTGCCAGCACCCAGGGTGGGGGTACTGAAGCTTTCTTT.